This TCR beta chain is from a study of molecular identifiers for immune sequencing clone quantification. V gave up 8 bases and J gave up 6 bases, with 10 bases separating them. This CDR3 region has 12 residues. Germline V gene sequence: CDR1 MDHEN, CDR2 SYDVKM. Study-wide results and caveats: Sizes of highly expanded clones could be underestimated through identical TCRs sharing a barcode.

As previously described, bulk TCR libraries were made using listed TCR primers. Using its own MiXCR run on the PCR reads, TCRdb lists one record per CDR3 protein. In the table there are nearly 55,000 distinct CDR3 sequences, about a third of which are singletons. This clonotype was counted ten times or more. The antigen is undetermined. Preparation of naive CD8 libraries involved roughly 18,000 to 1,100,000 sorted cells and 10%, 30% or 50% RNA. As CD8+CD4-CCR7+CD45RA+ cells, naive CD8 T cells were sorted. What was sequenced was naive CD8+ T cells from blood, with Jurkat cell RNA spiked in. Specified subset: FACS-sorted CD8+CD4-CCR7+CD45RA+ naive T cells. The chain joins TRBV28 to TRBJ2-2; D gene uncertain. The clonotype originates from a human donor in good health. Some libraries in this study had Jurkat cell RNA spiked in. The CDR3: CASYSPSGELFF. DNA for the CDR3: TGTGCCAGCTACTCCCCGTCCGGGGAGCTGTTTTTT.